This T cell receptor (beta chain) originates from a study of blood T cell repertoires in COVID-19. In the study's own analysis: How many nucleated cells were present was estimated from reference gene primer amplification. Libraries were prepared by immunoSEQ multiplex PCR; TCRdb keeps only in-frame clonotypes and omits some of them. For V, J and clone size, that table is used; D and trimming come from the DNA. The sample comprises roughly 180,000 clones, 75% to 85% of which are singletons, and 7.5% to 8.5% rests with the top ten. V lost 7 bases and J lost 7, with 23 bases in between. Germline V lookup: CDR1 LNHDA, CDR2 SQIVND (reference sequence). This CDR3 has 16 residues. The Seattle patients joined while their infection was active and were tracked longitudinally afterward.

The sample comprised peripheral blood. The rearrangement links TRBV19 to TRBJ2-1; TRBD2 is a possible D gene (5 bases). The TCR sequence derives from a woman in her sixties or seventies with COVID-19, enrolled during active disease. For the CDR3, the DNA is TGTGCCAGTATGCCAGCAACGGGATCTTACATAAATGAGCAGTTCTTC. Protein product: CASMPATGSYINEQFF.